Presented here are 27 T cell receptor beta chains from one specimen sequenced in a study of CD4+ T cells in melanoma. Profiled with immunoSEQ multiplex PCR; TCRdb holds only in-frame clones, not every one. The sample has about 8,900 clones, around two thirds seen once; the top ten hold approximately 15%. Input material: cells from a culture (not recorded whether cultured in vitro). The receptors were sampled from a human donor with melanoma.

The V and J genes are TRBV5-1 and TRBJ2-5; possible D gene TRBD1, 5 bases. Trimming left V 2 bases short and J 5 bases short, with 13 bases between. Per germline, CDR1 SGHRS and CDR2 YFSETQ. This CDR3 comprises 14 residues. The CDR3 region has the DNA TGCGCCAGCAGCTTAGAAGGGGTGAGGGAGACCCAGTACTTC. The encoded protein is CASSLEGVRETQYF.

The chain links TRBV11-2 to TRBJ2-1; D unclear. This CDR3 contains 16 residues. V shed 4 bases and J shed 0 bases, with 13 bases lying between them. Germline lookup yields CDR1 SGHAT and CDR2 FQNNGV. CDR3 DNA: TGTGCCAGCAGCTCCCGCTCCGGCAGCTCCTACAATGAGCAGTTCTTC. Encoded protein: CASSSRSGSSYNEQFF.

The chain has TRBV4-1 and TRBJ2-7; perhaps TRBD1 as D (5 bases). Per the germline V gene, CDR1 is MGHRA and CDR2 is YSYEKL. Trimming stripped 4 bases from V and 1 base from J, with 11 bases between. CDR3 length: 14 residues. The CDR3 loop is CASSLLSGSYEQYF. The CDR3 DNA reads TGCGCCAGCAGCCTTCTTTCAGGGTCCTACGAGCAGTACTTC.

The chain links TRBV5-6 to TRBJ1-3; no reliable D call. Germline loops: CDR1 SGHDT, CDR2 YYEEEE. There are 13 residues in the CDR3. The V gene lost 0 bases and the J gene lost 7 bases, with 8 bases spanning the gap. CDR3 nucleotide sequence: TGTGCCAGCAGCTTGGGACTCGGGAACACCATATATTTT. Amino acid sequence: CASSLGLGNTIYF.

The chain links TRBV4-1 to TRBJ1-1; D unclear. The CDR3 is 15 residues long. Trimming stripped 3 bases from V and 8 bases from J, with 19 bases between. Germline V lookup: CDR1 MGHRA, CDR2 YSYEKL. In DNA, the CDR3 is TGCGCCAGCAGCCACCTCAGTCGGGAGGCCCCGGAAGCTTTCTTT. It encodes CASSHLSREAPEAFF.

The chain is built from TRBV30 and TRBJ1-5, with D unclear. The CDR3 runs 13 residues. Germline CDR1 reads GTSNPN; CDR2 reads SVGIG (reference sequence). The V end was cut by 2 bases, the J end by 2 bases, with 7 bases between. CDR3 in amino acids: CAWSRAGNQPQHF. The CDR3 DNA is TGTGCCTGGAGTAGGGCAGGCAATCAGCCCCAGCATTTT. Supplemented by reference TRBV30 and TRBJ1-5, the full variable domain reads SQTIHQWPATLVQPVGSPLSLECTVEGTSNPNLYWYRQAAGRGLQLLFYSVGIGQISSEVPQNLSASRPQDRQFILSSKKLLLSDSGFYLCAWSRAGNQPQHFGDGTRLSIL.

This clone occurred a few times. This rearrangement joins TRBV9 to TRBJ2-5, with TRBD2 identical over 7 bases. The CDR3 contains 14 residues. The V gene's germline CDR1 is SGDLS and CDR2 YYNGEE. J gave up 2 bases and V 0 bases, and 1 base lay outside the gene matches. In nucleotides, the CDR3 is TGTGCCAGCAGCGTAGGGGGGGGGCAAGAGACCCAGTACTTC. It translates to CASSVGGGQETQYF.

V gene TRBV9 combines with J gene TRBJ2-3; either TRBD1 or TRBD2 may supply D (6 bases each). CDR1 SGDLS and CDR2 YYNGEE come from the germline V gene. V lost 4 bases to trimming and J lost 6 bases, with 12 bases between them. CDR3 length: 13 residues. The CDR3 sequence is CASSPTGRDTQYF. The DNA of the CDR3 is TGTGCCAGCAGCCCTACAGGGAGGGATACGCAGTATTTT.

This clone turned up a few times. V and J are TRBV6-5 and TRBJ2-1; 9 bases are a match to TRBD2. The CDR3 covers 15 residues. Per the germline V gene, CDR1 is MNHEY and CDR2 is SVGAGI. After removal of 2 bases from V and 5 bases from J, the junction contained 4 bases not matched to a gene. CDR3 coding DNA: TGTGCCAGCAGTTACCAGCGGGGGGCGCACAATGAGCAGTTCTTC. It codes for CASSYQRGAHNEQFF.

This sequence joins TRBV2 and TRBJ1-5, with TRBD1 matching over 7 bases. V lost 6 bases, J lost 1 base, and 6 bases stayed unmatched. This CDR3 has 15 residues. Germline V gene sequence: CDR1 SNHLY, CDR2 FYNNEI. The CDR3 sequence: CASRSDRASNQPQHF. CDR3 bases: TGTGCCAGCAGGTCCGACAGGGCAAGCAATCAGCCCCAGCATTTT.

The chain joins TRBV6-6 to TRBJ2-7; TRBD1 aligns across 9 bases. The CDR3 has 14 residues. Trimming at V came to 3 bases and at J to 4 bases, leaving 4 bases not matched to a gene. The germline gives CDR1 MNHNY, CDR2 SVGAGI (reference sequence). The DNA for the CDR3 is TGTGCCAGCAGTTATGGGACAGGGCGATACGAGCAGTACTTC. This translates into CASSYGTGRYEQYF.

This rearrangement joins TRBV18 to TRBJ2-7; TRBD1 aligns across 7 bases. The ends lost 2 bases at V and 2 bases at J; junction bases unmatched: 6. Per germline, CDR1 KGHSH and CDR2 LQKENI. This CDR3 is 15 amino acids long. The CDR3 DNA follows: TGTGCCAGCTCACCAAGACAGGGAGATGCCTACGAGCAGTACTTC. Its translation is CASSPRQGDAYEQYF.

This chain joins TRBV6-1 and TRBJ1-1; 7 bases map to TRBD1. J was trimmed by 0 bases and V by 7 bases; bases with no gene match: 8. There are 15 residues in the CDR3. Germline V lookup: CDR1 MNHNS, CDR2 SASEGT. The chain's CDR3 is CASKGQTYMNTEAFF. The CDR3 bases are TGTGCCAGCAAGGGACAGACTTACATGAACACTGAAGCTTTCTTT.

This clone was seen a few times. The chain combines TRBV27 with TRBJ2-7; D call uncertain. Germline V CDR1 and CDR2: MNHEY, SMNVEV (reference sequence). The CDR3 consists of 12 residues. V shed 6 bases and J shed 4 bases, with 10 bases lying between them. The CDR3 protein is CASRTGLYEQYF. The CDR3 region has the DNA TGTGCCAGCAGAACTGGGTTGTACGAGCAGTACTTC.

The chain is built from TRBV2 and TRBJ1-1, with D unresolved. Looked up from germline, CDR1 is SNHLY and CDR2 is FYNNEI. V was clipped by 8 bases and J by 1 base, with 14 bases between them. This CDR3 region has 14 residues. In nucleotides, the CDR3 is TGTGCCAGCTCGAACCCCCTACGGAACACTGAAGCTTTCTTT. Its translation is CASSNPLRNTEAFF.

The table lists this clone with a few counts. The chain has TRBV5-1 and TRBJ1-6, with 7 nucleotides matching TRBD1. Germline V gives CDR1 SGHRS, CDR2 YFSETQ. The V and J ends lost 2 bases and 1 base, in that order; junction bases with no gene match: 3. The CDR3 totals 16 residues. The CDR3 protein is CASSFTGESYNSPLHF. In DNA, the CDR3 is TGCGCCAGCAGCTTTACAGGGGAGTCCTATAATTCACCCCTCCACTTT.

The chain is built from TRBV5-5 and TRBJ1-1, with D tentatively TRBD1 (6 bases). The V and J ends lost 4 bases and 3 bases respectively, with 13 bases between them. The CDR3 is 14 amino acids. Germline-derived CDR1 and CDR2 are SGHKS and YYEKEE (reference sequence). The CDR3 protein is CASSTTGSYTEAFF. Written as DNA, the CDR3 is TGTGCCAGCAGCACAACAGGGTCCTACACTGAAGCTTTCTTT.

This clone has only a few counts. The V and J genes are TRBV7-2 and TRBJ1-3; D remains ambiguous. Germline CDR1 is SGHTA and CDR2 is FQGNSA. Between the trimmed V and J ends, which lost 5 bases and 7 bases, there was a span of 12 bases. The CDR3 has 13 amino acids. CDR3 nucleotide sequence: TGTGCCAGCAGCCCCGGGCCCAGCAACACCATATATTTT. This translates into CASSPGPSNTIYF.

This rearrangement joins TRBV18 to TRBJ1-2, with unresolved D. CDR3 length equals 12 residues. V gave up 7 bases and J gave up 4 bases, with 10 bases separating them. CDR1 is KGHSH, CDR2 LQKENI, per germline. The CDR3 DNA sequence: TGTGCCAGCTTAACGGACGGCTATGGCTACACCTTC. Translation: CASLTDGYGYTF.

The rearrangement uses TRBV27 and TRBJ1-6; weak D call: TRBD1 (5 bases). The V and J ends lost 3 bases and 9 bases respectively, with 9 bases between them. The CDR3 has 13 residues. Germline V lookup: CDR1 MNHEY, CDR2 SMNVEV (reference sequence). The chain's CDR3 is CASSFREGSPLHF. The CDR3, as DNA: TGTGCCAGCAGTTTCAGGGAGGGTTCACCCCTCCACTTT.

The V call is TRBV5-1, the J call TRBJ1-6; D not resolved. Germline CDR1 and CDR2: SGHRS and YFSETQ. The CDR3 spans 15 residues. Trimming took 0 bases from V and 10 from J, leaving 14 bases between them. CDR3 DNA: TGCGCCAGCAGCTTGGCCACCGGGTCGGAATCACCCCTCCACTTT. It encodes CASSLATGSESPLHF.

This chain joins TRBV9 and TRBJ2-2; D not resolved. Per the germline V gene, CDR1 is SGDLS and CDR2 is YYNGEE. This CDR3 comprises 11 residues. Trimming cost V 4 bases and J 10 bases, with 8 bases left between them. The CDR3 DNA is TGTGCCAGCAGCCCCCACACGGAGCTGTTTTTT. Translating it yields CASSPHTELFF.

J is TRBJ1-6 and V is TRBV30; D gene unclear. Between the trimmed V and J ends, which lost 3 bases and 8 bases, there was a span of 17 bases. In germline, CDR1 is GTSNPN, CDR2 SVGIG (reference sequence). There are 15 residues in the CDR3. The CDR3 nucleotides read TGTGCCTGGAGGGACGACTCTCAGAGGCATTCACCCCTCCACTTT. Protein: CAWRDDSQRHSPLHF.

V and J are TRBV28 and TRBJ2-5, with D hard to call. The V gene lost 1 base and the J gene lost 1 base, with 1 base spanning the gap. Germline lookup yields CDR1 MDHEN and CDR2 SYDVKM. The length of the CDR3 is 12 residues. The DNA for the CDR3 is TGTGCCAGCAGTTTATCCCAAGAGACCCAGTACTTC. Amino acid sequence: CASSLSQETQYF.

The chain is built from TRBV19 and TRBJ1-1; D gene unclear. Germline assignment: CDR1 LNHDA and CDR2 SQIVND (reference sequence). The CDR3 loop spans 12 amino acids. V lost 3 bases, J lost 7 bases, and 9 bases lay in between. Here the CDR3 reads CASSMGSGEAFF. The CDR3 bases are TGTGCCAGTAGTATGGGATCGGGTGAAGCTTTCTTT.

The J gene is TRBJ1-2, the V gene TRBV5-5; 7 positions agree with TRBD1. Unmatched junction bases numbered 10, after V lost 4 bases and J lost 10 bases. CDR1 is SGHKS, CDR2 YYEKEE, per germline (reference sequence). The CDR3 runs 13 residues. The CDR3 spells CASSQTGKRDYTF. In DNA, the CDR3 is TGTGCCAGCAGCCAGACAGGGAAGCGAGACTACACCTTC.

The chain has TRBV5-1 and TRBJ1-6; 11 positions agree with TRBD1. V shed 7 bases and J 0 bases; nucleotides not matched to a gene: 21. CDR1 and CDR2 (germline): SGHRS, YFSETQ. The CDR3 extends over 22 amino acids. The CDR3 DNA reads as TGCGCCAGCTCTCCCAACCTCGGGACAGGGGGGAAATTAAGCTCCTATAATTCACCCCTCCACTTT. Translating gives CASSPNLGTGGKLSSYNSPLHF.